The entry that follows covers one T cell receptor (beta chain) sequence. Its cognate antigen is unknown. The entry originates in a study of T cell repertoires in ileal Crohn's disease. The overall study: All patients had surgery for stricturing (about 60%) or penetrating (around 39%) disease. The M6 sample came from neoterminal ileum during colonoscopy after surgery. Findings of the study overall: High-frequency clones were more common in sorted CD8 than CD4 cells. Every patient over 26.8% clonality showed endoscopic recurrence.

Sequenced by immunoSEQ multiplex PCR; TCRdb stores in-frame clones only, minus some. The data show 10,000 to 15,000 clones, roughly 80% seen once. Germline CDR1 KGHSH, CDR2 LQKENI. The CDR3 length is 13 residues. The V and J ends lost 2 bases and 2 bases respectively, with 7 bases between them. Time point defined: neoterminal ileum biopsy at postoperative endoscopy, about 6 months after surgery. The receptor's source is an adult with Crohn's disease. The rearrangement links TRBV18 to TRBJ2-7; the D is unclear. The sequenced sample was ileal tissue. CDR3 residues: CASSPGQTYEQYF. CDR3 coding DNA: TGTGCCAGCTCACCAGGGCAGACCTACGAGCAGTACTTC.